A single sample gave rise to the 25 T cell receptor beta chains below, sequenced in a study of OX40 agonist ivuxolimab in advanced cancers. TCRdb's table, derived via immunoSEQ multiplex PCR, lists solely in-frame clones and lacks some. The profile shows 63,000 or so clones, 65% to 85% of them singletons. The sequences come from CD4+ or CD8+ T cells sorted from blood, collected in a trial of the OX40 agonist ivuxolimab. These receptors originate from an adult with an advanced solid tumor such as melanoma, head and neck, liver or kidney cancer.

J is TRBJ2-1 and V is TRBV4-2; 9 bases are shared with TRBD2. Germline V CDR1 and CDR2: LGHNA, YNFKEQ. V lost 0 bases to trimming and J lost 4 bases; unmatched junction nucleotides: 7. CDR3 size: 17 residues. This chain's CDR3 is CASSQDPSGVRYNEQFF. The CDR3, as DNA: TGTGCCAGCAGCCAAGACCCTAGCGGGGTAAGATACAATGAGCAGTTCTTC.

The chain links TRBV6-6 to TRBJ2-7; D perhaps matches TRBD1 (5 bases). Trimming pared 2 bases from V and 2 bases from J, leaving 13 bases between. The CDR3 is 15 amino acids. Germline assignment: CDR1 MNHNY and CDR2 SVGAGI (reference sequence). CDR3 sequence reads: CASSYPATAPYEQYF. CDR3 coding DNA: TGTGCCAGCAGTTACCCGGCGACAGCGCCCTACGAGCAGTACTTC.

The chain recombines TRBV5-4 with TRBJ2-3; D gene unclear. Trimming removed 4 bases at V and 3 bases at J, with 15 bases between. The length of the CDR3 is 15 residues. Germline V gene lookup returns CDR1 SGHNT and CDR2 YYREEE (reference sequence). The CDR3 is CASSPRIARTDTQYF. In DNA, the CDR3 is TGTGCCAGCAGCCCCCGAATAGCTAGGACAGATACGCAGTATTTT.

The chain is built from TRBV7-9 and TRBJ2-2; perhaps TRBD1 as D (6 bases). CDR3 length: 15 residues. V was cut by 1 base and J by 3 bases, with 9 bases left in between. The germline gives CDR1 SEHNR, CDR2 FQNEAQ (reference sequence). CDR3 DNA sequence: TGTGCCAGCAGCTTAGGCAGGGGAGACACCGGGGAGCTGTTTTTT. Encoded protein: CASSLGRGDTGELFF. Drawing the rest from reference TRBV7-9 and TRBJ2-2, the complete variable domain is DTGVSQNPRHKITKRGQNVTFRCDPISEHNRLYWYRQTLGQGPEFLTYFQNEAQLEKSRLLSDRFSAERPKGSFSTLEIQRTEQGDSAMYLCASSLGRGDTGELFFGEGSRLTVL.

The CDR3 here is CASSQQVLRPQYF. In nucleotides, the CDR3 is TGTGCCAGCAGTCAGCAGGTACTTCGACCCCAGTACTTC. The chain carries TRBV6-5 and TRBJ2-5; D gene unclear. Trimming took off 5 bases at V and 9 bases at J, with 16 bases between the two ends. Germline CDR1 and CDR2: MNHEY and SVGAGI. CDR3 length: 13 residues.

The chain carries TRBV11-3 and TRBJ2-3; the D gene is possibly TRBD2 (5 bases). This CDR3 comprises 13 residues. Trimming pared 2 bases from V and 5 bases from J, leaving 8 bases between. The germline gives CDR1 SGHNT, CDR2 YENEEA. CDR3 region: CASSLRGQDTQYF. The CDR3 DNA reads TGTGCCAGCAGCTTACGCGGGCAAGATACGCAGTATTTT. The full variable domain, completed using reference TRBV11-3 and TRBJ2-3, is EAGVVQSPRYKIIEKKQPVAFWCNPISGHNTLYWYLQNLGQGPELLIRYENEEAVDDSQLPKDRFSAERLKGVDSTLKIQPAELGDSAVYLCASSLRGQDTQYFGPGTRLTVL.

The table lists this clone with a few counts. The J gene is TRBJ2-1, the V gene TRBV6-1; TRBD2 matches 7 bases. V dropped 5 bases and J dropped 4; count of bases not matched to a gene: 2. Germline CDR1 reads MNHNS; CDR2 reads SASEGT. This CDR3 region has 13 residues. The CDR3 sequence: CASSKRGYNEQFF. The DNA of the CDR3 is TGTGCCAGCAGTAAGCGGGGATACAATGAGCAGTTCTTC.

This sequence joins TRBV19 and TRBJ2-6, with TRBD1 matching 8 bases. This CDR3 has 22 amino acids. CDR1 LNHDA and CDR2 SQIVND come from the germline V gene (reference sequence). V shed 2 bases, J shed 2 bases, and the junction held 20 bases outside the gene matches. The CDR3 bases are TGTGCCAGTAGTATATTTTTTGGGCAGGGGGCGAGCGCTTGGCCTGGGGCCAACGTCCTGACTTTC. Translated, it gives CASSIFFGQGASAWPGANVLTF.

V is TRBV29-1 and J is TRBJ2-3; D possibly uses TRBD1 or TRBD2 (6 bases each). CDR1 SQVTM and CDR2 ANQGSEA come from the germline V gene. V was trimmed by 4 bases and J by 1 base, leaving 18 bases between them. CDR3 length: 16 amino acids. CDR3 in DNA: TGCAGCGTTGGGGGTCAGGGACGGGGGCGCACAGATACGCAGTATTTT. Translating it yields CSVGGQGRGRTDTQYF.

The chain links TRBV10-3 to TRBJ1-5; no clear D gene. Looked up from germline, CDR1 is ENHRY and CDR2 is SYGVKD. There are 13 residues in the CDR3. V gave up 6 bases and J gave up 3 bases, with 9 bases separating them. CDR3 sequence (DNA): TGTGCCATCAGGGACGGCGACAATCAGCCCCAGCATTTT. Protein sequence: CAIRDGDNQPQHF.

CDR3 sequence: CASSKGGTSFPTDTQYF. CDR3 coding DNA: TGTGCCAGCAGCAAAGGGGGGACTAGTTTTCCTACAGATACGCAGTATTTT. V gene TRBV21-1 combines with J gene TRBJ2-3; the table's D gene call, TRBD2, was not cross checked with the DNA. TRBV21-1 is assigned pseudogene status. The CDR3 is 17 residues long.

The V and J genes are TRBV5-5 and TRBJ1-4, with D hard to call. V was pared by 0 bases and J by 8 bases, with 8 bases between. The CDR3 totals 13 residues. CDR1 is SGHKS, CDR2 YYEKEE, per germline (reference sequence). CDR3 amino acids: CASSLALVEKLFF. In DNA, the CDR3 is TGTGCCAGCAGCTTGGCTCTAGTCGAAAAACTGTTTTTT.

This chain uses TRBV27 with TRBJ1-5; weak D call: TRBD1 (5 bases). The CDR3 spans 15 residues. The germline CDR1 and CDR2 sequences are MNHEY and SMNVEV (reference sequence). Trimming took 6 bases from V and 0 from J, leaving 12 bases between them. The CDR3 loop is CASRGEGYSNQPQHF. CDR3 bases: TGTGCCAGCAGGGGGGAAGGTTATAGCAATCAGCCCCAGCATTTT.

The chain recombines TRBV5-4 with TRBJ2-5; 10 bases line up with TRBD2. J lost 4 bases, V lost 0 bases, and 6 bases had no gene match. In germline, CDR1 is SGHNT, CDR2 YYREEE (reference sequence). The CDR3 has 16 amino acids. CDR3 bases: TGTGCCAGCAGCTTGGCCGGAGTAGCGGGGGGAGAGACCCAGTACTTC. This sequence encodes CASSLAGVAGGETQYF.

This sequence joins TRBV6-6 and TRBJ2-7, with 9 bases that match TRBD1. The CDR3 is 15 residues long. From germline, CDR1 is MNHNY and CDR2 SVGAGI (reference sequence). With V trimmed by 4 bases and J by 0 bases, 4 bases remained unmatched. CDR3 amino acids: CASSSPGQGSYEQYF. CDR3 coding DNA: TGTGCCAGCAGTTCCCCGGGACAGGGCTCCTACGAGCAGTACTTC.

This clone was found once. The rearrangement links TRBV7-6 to TRBJ2-3, with 11 positions matching TRBD1. CDR1 and CDR2 from the germline V gene are SGHVS and FNYEAQ. This CDR3 contains 15 residues. Trimming removed 5 bases from V and 3 bases from J; junction bases left unmatched: 4. The CDR3 sequence is CASSPGQGDTDTQYF. The CDR3 region has the DNA TGTGCCAGCAGCCCGGGACAGGGGGATACAGATACGCAGTATTTT.

The chain links TRBV5-6 to TRBJ2-5, with 10 positions matching TRBD2. This CDR3 is 15 amino acids long. Germline V CDR1 and CDR2: SGHDT, YYEEEE. After removal of 0 bases from V and 4 bases from J, the junction contained 3 bases not matched to a gene. The CDR3 here is CASSLEVAGGETQYF. The CDR3 DNA sequence: TGTGCCAGCAGCTTGGAGGTAGCGGGGGGAGAGACCCAGTACTTC.

The chain is built from TRBV27 and TRBJ1-1; the D is unclear. The length of the CDR3 is 13 residues. CDR1 is MNHEY and CDR2 is SMNVEV in the germline V gene (reference sequence). V gave up 5 bases and J gave up 3 bases, with 10 bases separating them. The CDR3 loop is CASSHTWDTEAFF. The CDR3 DNA sequence: TGTGCCAGCAGTCACACATGGGACACTGAAGCTTTCTTT.

V is TRBV11-2 and J is TRBJ2-7; 10 nucleotides agree with TRBD1. V dropped 5 bases and J dropped 3; count of bases not matched to a gene: 4. The CDR3 is 14 residues long. Per germline, CDR1 SGHAT and CDR2 FQNNGV. CDR3 loop: CASSPRDRGYEQYF. DNA for the CDR3: TGTGCCAGCAGCCCCCGGGACAGGGGCTACGAGCAGTACTTC. Filled out from reference TRBV11-2 and TRBJ2-7, the complete variable domain reads EAGVAQSPRYKIIEKRQSVAFWCNPISGHATLYWYQQILGQGPKLLIQFQNNGVVDDSQLPKDRFSAERLKGVDSTLKIQPAKLEDSAVYLCASSPRDRGYEQYFGPGTRLTVT.

A note on this clone: Other nucleotide sequences in the sample specify the same CDR3. The chain couples TRBV5-1 to TRBJ1-5; D is ambiguous. Germline V gene data show CDR1 as SGHRS and CDR2 as YFSETQ. This CDR3 is built from 13 residues. The V and J ends lost 0 bases and 7 bases respectively, with 8 bases between them. The CDR3, as DNA: TGCGCCAGCAGCTTGGTTGCGGGACAGCCCCAGCATTTT. It codes for CASSLVAGQPQHF.

This clone came up once. The chain recombines TRBV7-9 with TRBJ1-1; perhaps TRBD1 as D (6 bases). Germline V CDR1 and CDR2: SEHNR, FQNEAQ (reference sequence). The CDR3 runs to 14 residues. Trimming shortened V by 4 bases and J by 7 bases, and 16 bases separated the two germline ends. This chain's CDR3 is CASSYSGDGDEAFF. The CDR3 DNA reads TGTGCCAGCAGCTATTCAGGGGACGGGGATGAAGCTTTCTTT. Based on the CDR3 plus reference TRBV7-9 and TRBJ1-1, the full variable domain is DTGVSQNPRHKITKRGQNVTFRCDPISEHNRLYWYRQTLGQGPEFLTYFQNEAQLEKSRLLSDRFSAERPKGSFSTLEIQRTEQGDSAMYLCASSYSGDGDEAFFGQGTRLTVV.

The rearrangement uses TRBV18 and TRBJ1-1; tentatively, D is TRBD1 (5 bases). Germline loops: CDR1 KGHSH, CDR2 LQKENI. The length of the CDR3 is 15 residues. The V end lost 3 bases, the J end lost 1 base, and 12 bases lay between the germline ends. DNA of the CDR3: TGTGCCAGCTCACCTCAAGGGGCGCAGAACACTGAAGCTTTCTTT. This translates into CASSPQGAQNTEAFF. The whole variable domain, filled in from reference TRBV18 and TRBJ1-1, reads NAGVMQNPRHLVRRRGQEARLRCSPMKGHSHVYWYRQLPEEGLKFMVYLQKENIIDESGMPKERFSAEFPKEGPSILRIQQVVRGDSAAYFCASSPQGAQNTEAFFGQGTRLTVV.

V gene TRBV4-1 combines with J gene TRBJ2-2, with 7 bases fitting TRBD2. The CDR3 is made up of 16 amino acids. The germline gives CDR1 MGHRA, CDR2 YSYEKL. V gave up 3 bases and J gave up 7 bases; unmatched junction bases: 11. The CDR3 loop is CASSQGGALPGGELFF. DNA for the CDR3: TGCGCCAGCAGCCAGGGAGGGGCCTTACCGGGCGGGGAGCTGTTTTTT.

This chain connects TRBV2 to TRBJ2-3; a possible D gene is TRBD1 (6 bases). Trimming stripped 4 bases from V and 7 bases from J, with 9 bases between. The CDR3 totals 12 residues. Germline loops: CDR1 SNHLY, CDR2 FYNNEI. The CDR3 sequence is CASSADRYTQYF. The CDR3 bases are TGTGCCAGCAGTGCCGACAGGTATACGCAGTATTTT.

This clone has just one count. The genes are TRBV6-5 and TRBJ1-2, with no clear D. The V end lost 6 bases, the J end lost 5 bases, and 13 bases lay between the germline ends. The germline V gene encodes CDR1 MNHEY and CDR2 SVGAGI. This CDR3 has 13 amino acids. The CDR3 protein is CASRTSGNYGYTF. The CDR3 DNA sequence: TGTGCCAGCAGGACCTCTGGGAATTATGGCTACACCTTC.